Described below is a single TCR beta chain sequence and its context. As yet, its antigen is unknown. These data originate in a study of T cell responses to AZD1222 COVID-19 vaccine. General observations from the study: Dominant CD4 TCR responses targeted spike regions 160-218 and 743-854. All repertoire sampling was performed exclusively after the peak T cell response. After two AZD1222 doses, spike-specific TCR breadth and depth rose versus day 0.

Germline CDR1 MNHEY, CDR2 SMNVEV (reference sequence). V was pared by 6 bases and J by 5 bases, with 5 bases of the junction left unmatched. The CDR3 consists of 13 residues. Only in-frame clones appear in the TCRdb table, and some are missing; sequencing was by immunoSEQ multiplex PCR. The sample holds 75,000 to 95,000 clones, 85% seen once. The sequences come from peripheral blood, collected 28 days after the second AZD1222 dose. This chain joins TRBV27 and TRBJ2-5, with TRBD1 matching over 8 bases. The sequence was obtained from an adult who received the AZD1222 COVID-19 vaccine. CDR3 sequence (DNA): TGTGCCAGCAGCCAAGGGGACAGGGAGACCCAGTACTTC. Protein: CASSQGDRETQYF.